The entry that follows covers one TCR beta chain sequence. No antigen is known for it. These data originate in a study of graft-versus-host responses after intestinal transplantation. This CDR3 spans 13 amino acids. V gave up 9 bases and J gave up 5 bases, with 11 bases separating them. The germline V gene encodes CDR1 SNHLY and CDR2 FYNNEI. The data were produced by immunoSEQ multiplex PCR, yet TCRdb's version contains in-frame clones alone and is incomplete. The data show roughly 92,000 clones, 88% seen once. The chain couples TRBV2 to TRBJ1-6, with D maybe TRBD1 (5 bases). The source is a human donor who was the organ donor for an intestinal transplant. Specimen: unstimulated CD4+ T cells sorted from spleen or lymph node cells, collected before transplant. CDR3 sequence: CASQGSDNSPLHF. The CDR3 bases are TGTGCCAGTCAGGGAAGCGATAATTCACCCCTCCACTTT.